This T cell receptor (beta chain) emerged from a study of cytomegalovirus exposure and HLA in healthy donors. With respect to this clone: Antigen: not known.

The CDR3 has 17 residues. General observations from the study: Across donors, presence/absence analyses took sequencing depth to be roughly uniform.

With 60 Vbeta and 13 Jbeta primers, the PCR was carried out. Profiled with immunoSEQ multiplex PCR; TCRdb holds only in-frame clones, not every one. The sample has 120,000 or so clones, under 80% seen once; the top ten hold 3.5% to 4.5%. This sequence was found in a man in his forties in good health and CMV-seropositive. The material sequenced was PBMCs. The V and J genes are TRBV21-1 and TRBJ2-1; TRBD1 is taken as the D call from the table, unchecked against the DNA. TRBV21-1 is flagged as a pseudogene. CDR3 residues: CASSTATGTPRRGEQFF. The CDR3 nucleotides read TGTGCCAGCAGCACCGCGACAGGGACGCCCCGGCGTGGTGAGCAGTTCTTC.